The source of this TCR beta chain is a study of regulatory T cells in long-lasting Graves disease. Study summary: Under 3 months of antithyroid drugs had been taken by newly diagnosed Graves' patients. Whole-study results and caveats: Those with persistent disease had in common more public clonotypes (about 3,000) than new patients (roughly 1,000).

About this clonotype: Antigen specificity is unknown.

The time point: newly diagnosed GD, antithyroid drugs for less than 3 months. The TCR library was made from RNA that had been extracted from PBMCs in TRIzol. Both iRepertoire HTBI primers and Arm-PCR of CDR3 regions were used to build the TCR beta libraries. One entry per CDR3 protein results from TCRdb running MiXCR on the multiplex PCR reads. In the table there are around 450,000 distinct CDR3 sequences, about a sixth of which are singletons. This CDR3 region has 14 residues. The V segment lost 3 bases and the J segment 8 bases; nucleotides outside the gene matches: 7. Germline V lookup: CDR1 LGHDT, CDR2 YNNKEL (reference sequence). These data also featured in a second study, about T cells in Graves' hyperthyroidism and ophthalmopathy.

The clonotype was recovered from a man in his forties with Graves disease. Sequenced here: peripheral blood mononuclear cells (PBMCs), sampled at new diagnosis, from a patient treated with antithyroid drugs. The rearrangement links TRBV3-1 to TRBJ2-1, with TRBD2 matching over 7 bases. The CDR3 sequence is CASSHGTTGDEQFF. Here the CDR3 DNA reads TGTGCCAGCAGCCACGGGACTACCGGTGATGAGCAGTTCTTC.